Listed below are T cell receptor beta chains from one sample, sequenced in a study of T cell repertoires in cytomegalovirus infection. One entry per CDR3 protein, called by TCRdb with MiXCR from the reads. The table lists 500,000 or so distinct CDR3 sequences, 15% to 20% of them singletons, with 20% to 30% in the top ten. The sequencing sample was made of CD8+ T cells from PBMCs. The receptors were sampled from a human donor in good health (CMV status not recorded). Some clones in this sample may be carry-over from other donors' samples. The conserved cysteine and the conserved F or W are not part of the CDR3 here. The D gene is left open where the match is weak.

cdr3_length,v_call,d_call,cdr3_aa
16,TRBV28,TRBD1,ASHPGTGEESYNSPLH
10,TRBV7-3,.,ASLGNTGELF
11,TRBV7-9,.,ASSPTLTDTQY
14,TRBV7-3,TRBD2,ASSLGLAGPTGELF
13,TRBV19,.,ASSTRPASNQPQH
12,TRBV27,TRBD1,ARSLSNRGEGLF
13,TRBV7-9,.,ASSPAAANTGELF
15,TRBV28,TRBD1,ASSDQDKGAKNTEAF
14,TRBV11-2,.,ASSLTGTGHQWGYT
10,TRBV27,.,ASSELGAEQY
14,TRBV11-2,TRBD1,ASSLNRDRGIGEAF
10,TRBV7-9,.,ASSSKDGELF
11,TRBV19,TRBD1,ATRQGSYNEQF
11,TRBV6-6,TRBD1,AAATGVPYEQY
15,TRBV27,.,PSSSDPGTVINEKLF
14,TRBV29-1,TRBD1,SVEDPGQGRADEQY
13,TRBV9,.,ASSVGGSSLNEQF
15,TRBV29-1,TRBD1,SVEEEGRTGGNTEAF
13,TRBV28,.,ASSPPRGRRDIQY
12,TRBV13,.,ASSLGSLSYGYT